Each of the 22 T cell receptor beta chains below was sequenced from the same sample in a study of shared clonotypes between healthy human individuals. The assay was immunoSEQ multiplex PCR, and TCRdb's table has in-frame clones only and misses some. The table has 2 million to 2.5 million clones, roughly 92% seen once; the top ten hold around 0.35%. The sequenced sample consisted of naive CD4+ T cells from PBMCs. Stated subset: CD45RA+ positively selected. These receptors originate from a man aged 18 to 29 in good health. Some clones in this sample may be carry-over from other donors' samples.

The CDR3, as DNA: TGTGCCAGCAATACCCAACTCGGGGGAAACTATGGCTACACCTTC. It yields the protein CASNTQLGGNYGYTF. The chain couples TRBV6-1 to TRBJ1-2; D is perhaps TRBD1 (5 bases). V lost 7 bases and J lost 2, with 17 bases in between. The CDR3 covers 15 residues. In germline, CDR1 is MNHNS, CDR2 SASEGT.

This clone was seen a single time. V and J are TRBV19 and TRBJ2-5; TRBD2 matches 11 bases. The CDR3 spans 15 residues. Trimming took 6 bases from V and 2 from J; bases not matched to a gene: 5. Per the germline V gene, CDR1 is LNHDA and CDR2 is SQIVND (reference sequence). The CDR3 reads CASRRLAGTQETQYF. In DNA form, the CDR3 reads TGTGCCAGTAGACGACTAGCGGGGACTCAAGAGACCCAGTACTTC.

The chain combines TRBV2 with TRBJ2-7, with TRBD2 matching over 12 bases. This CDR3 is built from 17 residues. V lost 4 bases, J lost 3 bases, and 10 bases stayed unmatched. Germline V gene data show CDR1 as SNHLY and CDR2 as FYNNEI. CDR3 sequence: CASSGGLAGTGYYEQYF. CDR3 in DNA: TGTGCCAGCAGTGGGGGACTAGCGGGTACAGGTTACTACGAGCAGTACTTC.

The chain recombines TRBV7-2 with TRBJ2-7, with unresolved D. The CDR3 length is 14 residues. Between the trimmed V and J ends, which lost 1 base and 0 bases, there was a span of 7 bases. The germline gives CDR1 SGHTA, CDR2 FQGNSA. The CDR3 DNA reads TGTGCCAGCAGCTTAGAGCAGCGCTCCTACGAGCAGTACTTC. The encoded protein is CASSLEQRSYEQYF. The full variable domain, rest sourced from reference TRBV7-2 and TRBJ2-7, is GAGVSQSPSNKVTEKGKDVELRCDPISGHTALYWYRQSLGQGLEFLIYFQGNSAPDKSGLPSDRFSAERTGGSVSTLTIQRTQQEDSAVYLCASSLEQRSYEQYFGPGTRLTVT.

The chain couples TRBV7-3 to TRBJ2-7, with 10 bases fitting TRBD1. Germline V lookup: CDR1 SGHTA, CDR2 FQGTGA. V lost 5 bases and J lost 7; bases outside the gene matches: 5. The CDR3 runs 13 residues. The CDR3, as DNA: TGTGCCAGCAGCCCATGGACAGGGGGGGAGCAGTACTTC. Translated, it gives CASSPWTGGEQYF.

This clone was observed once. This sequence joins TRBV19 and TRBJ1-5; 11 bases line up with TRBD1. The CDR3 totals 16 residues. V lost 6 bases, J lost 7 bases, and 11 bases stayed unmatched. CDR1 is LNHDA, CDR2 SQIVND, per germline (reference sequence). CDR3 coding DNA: TGTGCCAGTAGCCAAGGACAGGGGGCGCCGGGGCAGCCCCAGCATTTT. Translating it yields CASSQGQGAPGQPQHF.

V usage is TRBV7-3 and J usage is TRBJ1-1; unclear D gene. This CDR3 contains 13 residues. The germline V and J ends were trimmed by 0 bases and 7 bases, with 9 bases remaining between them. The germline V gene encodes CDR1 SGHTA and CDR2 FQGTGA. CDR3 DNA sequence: TGTGCCAGCAGCTTAACTGCGTTGAGTGAAGCTTTCTTT. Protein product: CASSLTALSEAFF.

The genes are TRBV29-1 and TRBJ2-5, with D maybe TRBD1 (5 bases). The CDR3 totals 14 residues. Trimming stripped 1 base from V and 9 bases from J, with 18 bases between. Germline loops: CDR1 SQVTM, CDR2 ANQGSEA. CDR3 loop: CSVEVGLKGDSQYF. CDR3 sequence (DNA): TGCAGCGTTGAAGTGGGGCTGAAAGGGGATTCCCAGTACTTC.

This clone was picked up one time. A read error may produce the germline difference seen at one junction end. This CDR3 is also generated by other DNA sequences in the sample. CDR3 nucleotide sequence: TGTGCCAGTAGTTTTGATCGAAATCAGCCCCAGCATTTT. This translates into CASSFDRNQPQHF. The gene calls are TRBV6-5 and TRBJ1-5; no clear D. The germline gives CDR1 MNHEY, CDR2 SVGAGI. The CDR3 is made up of 13 amino acids.

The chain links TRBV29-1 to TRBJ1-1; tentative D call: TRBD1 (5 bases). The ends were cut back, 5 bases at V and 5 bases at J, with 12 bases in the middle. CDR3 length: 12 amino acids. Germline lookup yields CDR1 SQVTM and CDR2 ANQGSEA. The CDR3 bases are TGCAGCGTTAAGGCAGGGCGTACTGAAGCTTTCTTT. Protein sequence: CSVKAGRTEAFF.

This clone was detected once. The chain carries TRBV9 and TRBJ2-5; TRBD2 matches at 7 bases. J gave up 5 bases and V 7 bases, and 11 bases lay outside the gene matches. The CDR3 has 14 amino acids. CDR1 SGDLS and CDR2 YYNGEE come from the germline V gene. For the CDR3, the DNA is TGTGCCAGCTCGAAGGGGAGGGCTGAGGAGACCCAGTACTTC. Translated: CASSKGRAEETQYF. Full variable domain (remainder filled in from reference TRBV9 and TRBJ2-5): DSGVTQTPKHLITATGQRVTLRCSPRSGDLSVYWYQQSLDQGLQFLIQYYNGEERAKGNILERFSAQQFPDLHSELNLSSLELGDSALYFCASSKGRAEETQYFGPGTRLLVL.

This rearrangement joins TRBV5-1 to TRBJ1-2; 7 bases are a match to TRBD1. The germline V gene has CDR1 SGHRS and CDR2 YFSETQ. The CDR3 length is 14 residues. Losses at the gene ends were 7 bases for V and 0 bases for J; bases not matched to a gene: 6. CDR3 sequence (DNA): TGCGCCAGCGGCCCCGACAGGGCTAACTATGGCTACACCTTC. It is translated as CASGPDRANYGYTF.

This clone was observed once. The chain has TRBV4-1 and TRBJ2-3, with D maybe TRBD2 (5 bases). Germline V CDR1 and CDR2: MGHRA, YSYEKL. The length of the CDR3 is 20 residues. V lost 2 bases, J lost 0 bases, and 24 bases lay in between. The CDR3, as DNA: TGCGCCAGCAGCCAAAGGGTCCCGGAGCGGAAGGGCTTAAGCACAGATACGCAGTATTTT. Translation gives CASSQRVPERKGLSTDTQYF.

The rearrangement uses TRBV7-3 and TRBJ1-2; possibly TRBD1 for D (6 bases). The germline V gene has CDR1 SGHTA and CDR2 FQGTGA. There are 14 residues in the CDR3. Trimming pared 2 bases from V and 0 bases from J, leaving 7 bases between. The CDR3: CASSLGTSNYGYTF. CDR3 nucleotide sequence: TGTGCCAGCAGCTTAGGGACATCTAACTATGGCTACACCTTC. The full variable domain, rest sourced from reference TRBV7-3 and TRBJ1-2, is GAGVSQTPSNKVTEKGKYVELRCDPISGHTALYWYRQSLGQGPEFLIYFQGTGAADDSGLPNDRFFAVRPEGSVSTLKIQRTERGDSAVYLCASSLGTSNYGYTFGSGTRLTVV.

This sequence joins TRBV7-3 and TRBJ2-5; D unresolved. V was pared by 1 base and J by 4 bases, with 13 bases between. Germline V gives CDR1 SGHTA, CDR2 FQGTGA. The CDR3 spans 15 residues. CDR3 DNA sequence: TGTGCCAGCAGCTTAAGAGTCGACGGAACAGAGACCCAGTACTTC. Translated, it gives CASSLRVDGTETQYF.

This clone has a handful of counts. The CDR3 region is CASSPNGGEKLFF. In DNA form, the CDR3 reads TGTGCCAGCAGCCCGAATGGGGGTGAAAAACTGTTTTTT. The chain carries TRBV7-3 and TRBJ1-4; D is perhaps TRBD1 (5 bases). The germline CDR1 and CDR2 sequences are SGHTA and FQGTGA. The CDR3 runs to 13 residues. Between the trimmed V and J ends, which lost 5 bases and 7 bases, there was a span of 11 bases.

In DNA form, the CDR3 reads TGCGCCAGCAGGACAGGGACTAGCGGCTACGAGCAGTACTTC. This codes for CASRTGTSGYEQYF. The chain links TRBV10-2 to TRBJ2-7; 11 nucleotides line up with TRBD2. Trimming cost V 6 bases and J 3 bases; bases outside gene matches: 4. This CDR3 has 14 amino acids. CDR1 and CDR2 from the germline V gene are WSHSY and SAAADI.

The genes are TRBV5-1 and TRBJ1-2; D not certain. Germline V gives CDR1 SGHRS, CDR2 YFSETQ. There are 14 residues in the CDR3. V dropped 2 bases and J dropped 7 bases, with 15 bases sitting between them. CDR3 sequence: CASSLTSQDGGYTF. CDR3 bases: TGCGCCAGCAGCTTAACCAGCCAGGACGGTGGCTACACCTTC.

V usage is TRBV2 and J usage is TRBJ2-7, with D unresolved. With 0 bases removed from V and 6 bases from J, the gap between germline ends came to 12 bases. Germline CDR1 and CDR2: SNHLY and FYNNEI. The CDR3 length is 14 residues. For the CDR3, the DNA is TGTGCCAGCAGTGAAGCTCCCCCACCCCTCGAGCAGTACTTC. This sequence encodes CASSEAPPPLEQYF.

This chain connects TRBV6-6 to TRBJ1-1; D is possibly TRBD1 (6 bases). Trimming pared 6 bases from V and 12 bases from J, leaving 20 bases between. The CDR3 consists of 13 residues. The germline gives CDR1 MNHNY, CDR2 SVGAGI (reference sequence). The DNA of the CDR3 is TGTGCCAGCAGACTCCGGGACGAGGGGGAAACTTTCTTT. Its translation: CASRLRDEGETFF.

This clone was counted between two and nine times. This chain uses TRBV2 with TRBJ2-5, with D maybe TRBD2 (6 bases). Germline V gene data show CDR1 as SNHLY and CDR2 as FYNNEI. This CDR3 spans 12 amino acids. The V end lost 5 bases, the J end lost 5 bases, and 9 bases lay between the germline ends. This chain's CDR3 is CASSLGRETQYF. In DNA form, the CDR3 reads TGTGCCAGCAGTCTAGGGAGGGAGACCCAGTACTTC.

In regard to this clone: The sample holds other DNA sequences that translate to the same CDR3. In DNA, the CDR3 is TGTGCCACCAGCAGAGTCGCGGACACTGAAGCTTTCTTT. Its protein product is CATSRVADTEAFF. The chain has TRBV15 and TRBJ1-1; D not certain. CDR3 length: 13 residues. V was trimmed by 1 base and J by 3 bases, leaving 6 bases between them. Germline V gene lookup returns CDR1 LNHNV and CDR2 YYDKDF (reference sequence).